What follows describes a single T cell receptor beta chain. This record comes from a study of blood T cell repertoires in COVID-19. Study background: Some COVID-19 samples were acute and others convalescent; all came from the United States, Italy and Spain. PBMCs, B-cell-depleted T cells, or T cells were the source of the cDNA or gDNA that made up the material.

Germline CDR1 LGHNA, CDR2 YNFKEQ. CDR3 size: 15 residues. Losses at the gene ends were 4 bases for V and 0 bases for J; bases not matched to a gene: 5. Authors' data handling: Using reference gene primer amplification, nucleated cell counts were estimated. Sequencing was performed with immunoSEQ multiplex PCR; in TCRdb, only in-frame clones are kept and a portion is missing. V, J and clone size were drawn from that table, and D and trimming were deduced from the DNA. The sample yields about 180,000 clones, about 84% seen once. Sequencing was carried out using peripheral blood. This TCR derives from a human donor in a cohort sampled during active COVID-19. The V and J genes are TRBV4-2 and TRBJ2-7; 8 bases agree with TRBD1. The CDR3 nucleotides read TGTGCCAGCAGCCCAGGACAGGGTCTCTCCTACGAGCAGTACTTC. It translates to CASSPGQGLSYEQYF.